The T cell receptor (beta chain) described here comes from a study of T cell responses to AZD1222 COVID-19 vaccine. This table comes from immunoSEQ multiplex PCR, and its TCRdb copy is limited to in-frame clones, with some not included. The sample carries 99,000 or so clones, over 80% recorded once. V was cut by 3 bases and J by 5 bases, with 17 bases left in between. Germline V gives CDR1 MDHEN, CDR2 SYDVKM. The CDR3 extends over 15 amino acids. This clone occurred once. Sequenced here: peripheral blood, sampled on day 0 of AZD1222 vaccination. This chain connects TRBV28 to TRBJ2-7; D is perhaps TRBD1 (5 bases). This clonotype was sampled from an adult in good health. The CDR3 DNA reads TGTGCCAGCAGTTTTAAGGGCAGGGTTTTCGACGAGCAGTACTTC. This gives the protein CASSFKGRVFDEQYF. The full variable domain, in which reference TRBV28 and TRBJ2-7 provide the parts outside the CDR3, is DVKVTQSSRYLVKRTGEKVFLECVQDMDHENMFWYRQDPGLGLRLIYFSYDVKMKEKGDIPEGYSVSREKKERFSLILESASTNQTSMYLCASSFKGRVFDEQYFGPGTRLTVT.